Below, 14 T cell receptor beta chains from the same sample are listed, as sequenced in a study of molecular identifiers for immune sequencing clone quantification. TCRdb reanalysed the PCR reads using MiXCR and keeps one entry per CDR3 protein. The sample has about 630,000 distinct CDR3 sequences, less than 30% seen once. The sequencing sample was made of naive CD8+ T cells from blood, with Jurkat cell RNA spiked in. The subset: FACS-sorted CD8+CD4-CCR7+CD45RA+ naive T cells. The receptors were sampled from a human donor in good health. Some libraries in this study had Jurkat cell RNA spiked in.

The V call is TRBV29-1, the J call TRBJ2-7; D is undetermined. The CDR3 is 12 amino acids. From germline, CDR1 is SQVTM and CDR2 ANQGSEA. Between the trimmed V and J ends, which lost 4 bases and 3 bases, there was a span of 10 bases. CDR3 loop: CSVGRNGYEQYF. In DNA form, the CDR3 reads TGCAGCGTTGGGAGAAATGGCTACGAGCAGTACTTC.

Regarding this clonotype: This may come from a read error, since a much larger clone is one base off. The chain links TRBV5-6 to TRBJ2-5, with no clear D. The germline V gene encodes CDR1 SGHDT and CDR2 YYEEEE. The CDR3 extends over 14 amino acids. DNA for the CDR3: TGTGCCAGCAGCTTGAGTAACGGTGCAGAGACCCGGTACTTC. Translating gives CASSLSNGAETRYF.

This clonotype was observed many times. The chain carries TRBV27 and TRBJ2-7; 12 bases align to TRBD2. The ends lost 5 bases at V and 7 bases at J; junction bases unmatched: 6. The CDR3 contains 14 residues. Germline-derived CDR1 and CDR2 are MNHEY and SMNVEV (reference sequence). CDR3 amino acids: CASSRLAGVGEQYF. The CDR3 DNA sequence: TGTGCCAGCAGTAGACTAGCGGGAGTTGGAGAGCAGTACTTC.

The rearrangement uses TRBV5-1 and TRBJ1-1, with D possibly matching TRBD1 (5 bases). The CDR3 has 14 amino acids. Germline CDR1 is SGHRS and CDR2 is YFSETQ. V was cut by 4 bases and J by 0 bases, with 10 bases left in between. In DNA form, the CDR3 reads TGCGCCAGCAGCAGCCGACAGCTGAACACTGAAGCTTTCTTT. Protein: CASSSRQLNTEAFF. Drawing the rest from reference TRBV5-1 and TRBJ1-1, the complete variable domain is KAGVTQTPRYLIKTRGQQVTLSCSPISGHRSVSWYQQTPGQGLQFLFEYFSETQRNKGNFPGRFSGRQFSNSRSEMNVSTLELGDSALYLCASSSRQLNTEAFFGQGTRLTVV.

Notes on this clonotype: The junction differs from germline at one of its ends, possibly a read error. The CDR3 DNA is TGTGCCAGCAGTTACGGCGGAAGCAGAGATACGCAGTATTTT. It is translated as CASSYGGSRDTQYF. The chain combines TRBV6-5 with TRBJ2-3; no firm D call. The length of the CDR3 is 14 residues. The germline CDR1 and CDR2 sequences are MNHEY and SVGAGI.

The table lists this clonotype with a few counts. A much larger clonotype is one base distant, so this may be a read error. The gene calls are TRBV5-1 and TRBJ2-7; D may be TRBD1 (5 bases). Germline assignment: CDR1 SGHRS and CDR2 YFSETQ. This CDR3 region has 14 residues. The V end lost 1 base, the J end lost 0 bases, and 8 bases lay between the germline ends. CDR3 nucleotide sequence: TGCGCCAGCAGCTTGTCGCAGGGCTCCTACGAGCAGTACTTC. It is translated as CASSLSQGSYEQYF. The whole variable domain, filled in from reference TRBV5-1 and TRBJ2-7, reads KAGVTQTPRYLIKTRGQQVTLSCSPISGHRSVSWYQQTPGQGLQFLFEYFSETQRNKGNFPGRFSGRQFSNSRSEMNVSTLELGDSALYLCASSLSQGSYEQYFGPGTRLTVT.

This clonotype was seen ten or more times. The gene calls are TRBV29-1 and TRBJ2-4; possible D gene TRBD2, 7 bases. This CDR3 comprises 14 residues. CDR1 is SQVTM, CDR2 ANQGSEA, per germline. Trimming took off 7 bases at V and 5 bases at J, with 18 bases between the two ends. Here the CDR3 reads CSARGLAGQNIQYF. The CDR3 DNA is TGCAGCGCGCGGGGGCTAGCCGGGCAAAACATTCAGTACTTC.

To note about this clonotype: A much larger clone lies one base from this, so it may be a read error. CDR3 protein: CAGSHTSGEYTSTDTQYF. The CDR3 nucleotides read TGTGCCGGCAGCCATACTAGCGGGGAATATACTAGCACAGATACGCAGTATTTT. The chain carries TRBV13 and TRBJ2-3; 10 positions match TRBD2. The germline gives CDR1 PRHDT, CDR2 FYEKMQ (reference sequence). The length of the CDR3 is 18 residues.

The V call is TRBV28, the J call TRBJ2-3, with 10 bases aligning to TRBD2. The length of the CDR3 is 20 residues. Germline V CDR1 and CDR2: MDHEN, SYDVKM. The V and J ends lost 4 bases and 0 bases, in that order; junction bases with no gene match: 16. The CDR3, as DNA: TGTGCCAGCAGTTACCAACGACGGACTAGCGGAACCCCTAGCACAGATACGCAGTATTTT. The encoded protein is CASSYQRRTSGTPSTDTQYF.

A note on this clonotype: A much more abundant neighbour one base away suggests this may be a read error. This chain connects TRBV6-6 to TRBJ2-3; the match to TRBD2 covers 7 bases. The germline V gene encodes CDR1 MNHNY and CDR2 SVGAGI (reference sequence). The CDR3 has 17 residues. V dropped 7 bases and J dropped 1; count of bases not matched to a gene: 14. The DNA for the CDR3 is TGTGCCAGCACCTTAACCTGGCGGGAGACTGGCACAGATACGCAGTATTTT. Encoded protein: CASTLTWRETGTDTQYF.

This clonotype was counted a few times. The CDR3 DNA is TGTGCCAGCAGTCCGCTGACCCATGAAGCTTTCTTT. Encoded protein: CASSPLTHEAFF. This rearrangement joins TRBV28 to TRBJ1-1; D unclear. V dropped 5 bases and J dropped 7 bases, with 11 bases sitting between them. Germline V gene sequence: CDR1 MDHEN, CDR2 SYDVKM. CDR3 length: 12 amino acids.

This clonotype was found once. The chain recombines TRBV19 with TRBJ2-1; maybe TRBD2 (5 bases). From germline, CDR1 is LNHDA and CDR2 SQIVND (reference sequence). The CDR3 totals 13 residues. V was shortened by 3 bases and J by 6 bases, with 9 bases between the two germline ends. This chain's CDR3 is CASSIEGLNEQFF. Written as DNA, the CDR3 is TGTGCCAGTAGTATCGAAGGACTCAATGAGCAGTTCTTC.

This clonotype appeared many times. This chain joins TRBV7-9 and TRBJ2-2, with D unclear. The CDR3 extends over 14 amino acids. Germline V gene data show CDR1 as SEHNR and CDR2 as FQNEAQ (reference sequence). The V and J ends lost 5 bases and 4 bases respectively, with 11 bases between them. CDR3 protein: CASSHTLSTGELFF. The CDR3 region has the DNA TGTGCCAGCAGCCATACTCTGAGCACCGGGGAGCTGTTTTTT.

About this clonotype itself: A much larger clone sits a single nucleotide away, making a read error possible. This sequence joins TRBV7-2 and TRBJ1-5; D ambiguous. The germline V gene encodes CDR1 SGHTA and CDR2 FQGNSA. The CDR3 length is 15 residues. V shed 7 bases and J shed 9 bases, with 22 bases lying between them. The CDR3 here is CASNPSVDTDRPQHF. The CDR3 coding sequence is TGTGCCAGCAACCCTAGTGTTGACACCGATCGGCCCCAGCATTTT.